This entry features one T cell receptor beta chain sequence. Its antigen is still unknown. Tagging with unique molecular identifiers was applied to individual cDNA molecules. TCRdb ran MiXCR on the 5' RACE reads and lists one entry per CDR3 protein. The profile shows tens of thousands of distinct CDR3 sequences, about an eighth of them singletons. This sample was taken from a study of early T cells in non-severe SARS-CoV-2 infection. Whole-study context: Chains from this unsorted whole-blood bulk RNA could not be paired.

General study points: Clonotype matching in VDJdb favored anti-spike CD8 responses and did not capture private and CD4 specificities.

The TCR sequence derives from an adult who was a healthcare worker with PCR-confirmed SARS-CoV-2 infection or an uninfected control (not recorded which). The source material was whole blood.

CDR3 amino acids: CASSVGQSSIYGYTF. The CDR3 coding sequence is TGTGCCAGCAGCGTCGGACAGTCCTCTATCTATGGCTACACCTTC. This chain uses TRBV9 with TRBJ1-2; TRBD1 is a possible D gene (6 bases). CDR1 and CDR2 from the germline V gene are SGDLS and YYNGEE. Trimming removed 2 bases at V and 4 bases at J, with 15 bases between. The CDR3 runs to 15 residues.